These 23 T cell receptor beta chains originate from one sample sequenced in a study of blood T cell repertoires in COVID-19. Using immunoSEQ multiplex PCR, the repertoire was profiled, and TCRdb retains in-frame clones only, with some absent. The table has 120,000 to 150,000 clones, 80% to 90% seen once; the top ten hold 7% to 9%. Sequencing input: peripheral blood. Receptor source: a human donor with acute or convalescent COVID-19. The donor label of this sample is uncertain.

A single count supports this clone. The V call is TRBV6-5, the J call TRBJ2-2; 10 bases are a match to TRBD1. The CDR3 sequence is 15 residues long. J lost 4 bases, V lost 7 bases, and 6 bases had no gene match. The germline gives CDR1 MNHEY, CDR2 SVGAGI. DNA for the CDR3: TGTGCCAGCACGGACAGGGGGTTTTCCACCGGGGAGCTGTTTTTT. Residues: CASTDRGFSTGELFF.

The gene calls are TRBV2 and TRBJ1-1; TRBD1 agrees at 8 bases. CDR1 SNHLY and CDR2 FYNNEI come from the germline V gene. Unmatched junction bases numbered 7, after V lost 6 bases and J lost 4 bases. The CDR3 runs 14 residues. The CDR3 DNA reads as TGTGCCAGCAGGGTACAGGGGGGGAGCACTGAAGCTTTCTTT. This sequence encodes CASRVQGGSTEAFF.

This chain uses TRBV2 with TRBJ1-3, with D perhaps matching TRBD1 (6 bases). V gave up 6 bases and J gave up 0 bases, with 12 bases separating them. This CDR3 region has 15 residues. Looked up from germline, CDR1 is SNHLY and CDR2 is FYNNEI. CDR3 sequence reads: CASRLDRTSGNTIYF. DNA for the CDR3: TGTGCCAGCAGACTTGACAGGACCTCTGGAAACACCATATATTTT.

Here the CDR3 reads CASSLSSLNYGYTF. The CDR3 region has the DNA TGTGCCAGCAGCCTGTCGAGCCTTAACTATGGCTACACCTTC. This chain connects TRBV5-4 to TRBJ1-2, with no clear D. The germline V and J ends were trimmed by 4 bases and 1 base, with 11 bases remaining between them. The CDR3 length is 14 residues. Germline V gene lookup returns CDR1 SGHNT and CDR2 YYREEE (reference sequence).

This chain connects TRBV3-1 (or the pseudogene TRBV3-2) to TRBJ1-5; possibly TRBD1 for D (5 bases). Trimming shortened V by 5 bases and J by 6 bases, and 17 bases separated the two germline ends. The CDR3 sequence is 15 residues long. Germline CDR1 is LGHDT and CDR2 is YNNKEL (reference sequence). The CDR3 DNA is TGTGCCAGCAGCTGGGGCACGGGAGGCGGTCAGCCCCAGCATTTT. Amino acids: CASSWGTGGGQPQHF.

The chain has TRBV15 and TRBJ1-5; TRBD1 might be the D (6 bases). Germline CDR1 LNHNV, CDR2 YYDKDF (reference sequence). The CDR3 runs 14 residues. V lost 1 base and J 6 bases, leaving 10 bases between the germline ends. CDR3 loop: CATSRVDSTQPQHF. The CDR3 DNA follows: TGTGCCACCAGCAGAGTGGACAGTACTCAGCCCCAGCATTTT.

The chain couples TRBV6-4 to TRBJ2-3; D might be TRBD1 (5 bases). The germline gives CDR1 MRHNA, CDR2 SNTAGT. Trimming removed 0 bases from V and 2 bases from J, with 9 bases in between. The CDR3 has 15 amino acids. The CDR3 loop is CASSDSAGFTDTQYF. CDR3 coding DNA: TGTGCCAGCAGTGACTCGGCAGGGTTCACAGATACGCAGTATTTT.

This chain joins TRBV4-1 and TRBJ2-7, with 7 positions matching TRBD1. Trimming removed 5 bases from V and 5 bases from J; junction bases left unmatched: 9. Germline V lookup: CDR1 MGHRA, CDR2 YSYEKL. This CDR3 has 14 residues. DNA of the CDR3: TGCGCCAGCAGCACATGGGACAGAGGTCACGAGCAGTACTTC. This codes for CASSTWDRGHEQYF.

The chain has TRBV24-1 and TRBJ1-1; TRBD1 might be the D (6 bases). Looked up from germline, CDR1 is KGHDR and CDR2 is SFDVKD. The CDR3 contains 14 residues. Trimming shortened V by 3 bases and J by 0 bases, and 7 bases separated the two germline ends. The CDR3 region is CATSDGGLNTEAFF. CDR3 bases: TGTGCCACCAGTGATGGGGGCCTGAACACTGAAGCTTTCTTT.

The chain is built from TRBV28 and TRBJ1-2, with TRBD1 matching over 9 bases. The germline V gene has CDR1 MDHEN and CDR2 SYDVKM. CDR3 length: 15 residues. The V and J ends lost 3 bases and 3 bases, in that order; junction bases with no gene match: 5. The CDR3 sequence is CASSFGTGRDYGYTF. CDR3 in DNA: TGTGCCAGCAGTTTCGGGACAGGGCGAGACTATGGCTACACCTTC.

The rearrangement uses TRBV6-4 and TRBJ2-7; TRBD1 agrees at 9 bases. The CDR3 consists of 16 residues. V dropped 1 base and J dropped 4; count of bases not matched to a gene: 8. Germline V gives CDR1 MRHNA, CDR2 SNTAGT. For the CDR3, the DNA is TGTGCCAGCAGTGACTTGAAGGACAGGGGACGGTACGAGCAGTACGTC. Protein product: CASSDLKDRGRYEQYV.

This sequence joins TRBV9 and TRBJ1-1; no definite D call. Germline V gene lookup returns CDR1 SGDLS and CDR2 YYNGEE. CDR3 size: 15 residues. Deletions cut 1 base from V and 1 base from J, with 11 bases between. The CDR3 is CASSVSPTQNTEAFF. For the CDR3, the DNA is TGTGCCAGCAGCGTAAGCCCAACTCAGAACACTGAAGCTTTCTTT.

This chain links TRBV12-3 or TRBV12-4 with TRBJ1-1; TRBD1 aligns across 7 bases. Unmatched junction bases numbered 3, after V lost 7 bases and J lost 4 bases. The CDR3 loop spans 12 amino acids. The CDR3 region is CASKGAGTEAFF. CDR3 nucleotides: TGTGCCAGCAAGGGGGCTGGCACTGAAGCTTTCTTT.

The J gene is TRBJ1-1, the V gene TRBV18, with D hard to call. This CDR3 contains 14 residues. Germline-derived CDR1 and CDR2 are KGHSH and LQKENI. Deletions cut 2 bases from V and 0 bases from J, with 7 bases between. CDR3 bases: TGTGCCAGCTCACCAAAGCAAATGAACACTGAAGCTTTCTTT. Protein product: CASSPKQMNTEAFF.

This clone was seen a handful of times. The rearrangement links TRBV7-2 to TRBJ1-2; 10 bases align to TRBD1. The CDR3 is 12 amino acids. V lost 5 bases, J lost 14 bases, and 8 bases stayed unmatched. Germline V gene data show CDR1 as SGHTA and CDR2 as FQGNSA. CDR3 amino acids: CASSIPGQGRTF. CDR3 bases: TGTGCCAGCAGCATTCCGGGACAGGGGCGAACCTTC.

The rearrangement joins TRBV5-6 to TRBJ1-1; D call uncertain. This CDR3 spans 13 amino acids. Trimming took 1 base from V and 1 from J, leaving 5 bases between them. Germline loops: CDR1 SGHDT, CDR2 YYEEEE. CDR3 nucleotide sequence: TGTGCCAGCAGCTTGACAGAGAACACTGAAGCTTTCTTT. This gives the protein CASSLTENTEAFF. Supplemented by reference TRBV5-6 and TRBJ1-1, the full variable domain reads DAGVTQSPTHLIKTRGQQVTLRCSPKSGHDTVSWYQQALGQGPQFIFQYYEEEERQRGNFPDRFSGHQFPNYSSELNVNALLLGDSALYLCASSLTENTEAFFGQGTRLTVV.

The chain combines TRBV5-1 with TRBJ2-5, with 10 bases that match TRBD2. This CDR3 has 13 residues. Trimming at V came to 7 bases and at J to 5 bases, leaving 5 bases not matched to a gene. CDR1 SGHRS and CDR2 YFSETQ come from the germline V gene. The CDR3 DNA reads TGCGCCAGCCAGCGGGGGGGCCAGGAGACCCAGTACTTC. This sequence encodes CASQRGGQETQYF. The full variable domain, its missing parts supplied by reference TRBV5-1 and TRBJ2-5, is KAGVTQTPRYLIKTRGQQVTLSCSPISGHRSVSWYQQTPGQGLQFLFEYFSETQRNKGNFPGRFSGRQFSNSRSEMNVSTLELGDSALYLCASQRGGQETQYFGPGTRLLVL.

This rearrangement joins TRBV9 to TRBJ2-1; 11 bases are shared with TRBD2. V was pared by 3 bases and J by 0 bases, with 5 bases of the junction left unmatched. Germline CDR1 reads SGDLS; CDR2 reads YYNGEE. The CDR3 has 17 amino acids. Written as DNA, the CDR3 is TGTGCCAGCAGCGGTTTGGGACTAGCGGACTCCTACAATGAGCAGTTCTTC. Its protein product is CASSGLGLADSYNEQFF.

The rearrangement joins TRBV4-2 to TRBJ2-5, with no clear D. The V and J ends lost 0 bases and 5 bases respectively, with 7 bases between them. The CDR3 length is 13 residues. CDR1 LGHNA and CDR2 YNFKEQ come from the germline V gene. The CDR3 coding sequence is TGTGCCAGCAGCCAAGAAGACACGGAGACCCAGTACTTC. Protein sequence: CASSQEDTETQYF.

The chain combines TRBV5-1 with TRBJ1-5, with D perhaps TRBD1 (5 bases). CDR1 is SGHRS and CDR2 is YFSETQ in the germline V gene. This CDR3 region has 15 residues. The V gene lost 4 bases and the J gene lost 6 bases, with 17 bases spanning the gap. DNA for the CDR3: TGCGCCAGCAGCCCGGAGGGGACCTGGGGTCAGCCCCAGCATTTT. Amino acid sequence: CASSPEGTWGQPQHF.

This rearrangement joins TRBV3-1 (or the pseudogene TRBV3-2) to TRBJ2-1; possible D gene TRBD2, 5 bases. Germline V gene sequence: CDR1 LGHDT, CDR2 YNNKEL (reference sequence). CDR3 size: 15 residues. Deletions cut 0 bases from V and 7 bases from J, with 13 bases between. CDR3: CASSQDSWTGNEQFF. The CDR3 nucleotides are TGTGCCAGCAGCCAAGACTCCTGGACGGGAAATGAGCAGTTCTTC.

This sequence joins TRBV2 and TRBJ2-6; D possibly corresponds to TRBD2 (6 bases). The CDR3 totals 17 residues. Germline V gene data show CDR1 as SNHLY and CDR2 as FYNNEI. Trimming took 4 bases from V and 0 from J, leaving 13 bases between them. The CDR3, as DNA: TGTGCCAGCAGTGTAGGGGCGGGACCCTCTGGGGCCAACGTCCTGACTTTC. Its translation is CASSVGAGPSGANVLTF. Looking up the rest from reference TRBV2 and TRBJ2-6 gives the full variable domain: EPEVTQTPSHQVTQMGQEVILRCVPISNHLYFYWYRQILGQKVEFLVSFYNNEISEKSEIFDDQFSVERPDGSNFTLKIRSTKLEDSAMYFCASSVGAGPSGANVLTFGAGSRLTVL.

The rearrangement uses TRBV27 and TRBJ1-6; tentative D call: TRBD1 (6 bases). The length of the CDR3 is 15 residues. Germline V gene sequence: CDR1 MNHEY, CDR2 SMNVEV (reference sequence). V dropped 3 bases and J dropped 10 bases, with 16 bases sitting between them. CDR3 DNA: TGTGCCAGCAGTTTCTCGACCACAGGGACCTCACCCCTCCACTTT. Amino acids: CASSFSTTGTSPLHF.